This T cell receptor beta chain was recovered during a study of blood T cell repertoires in COVID-19. About the study: Sites in the United States, Italy and Spain provided acute and convalescent COVID-19 samples.

Repertoires were generated with immunoSEQ multiplex PCR, while TCRdb's copy carries only in-frame clones and drops some. The profile shows 250,000 or so clones, 85% to 90% of them singletons. Germline CDR1 is LGHNA and CDR2 is YNFKEQ. The CDR3 is 16 residues long. V trimming: 1 base; J trimming: 5 bases; junction bases outside the gene matches: 9. Material: peripheral blood. The gene calls are TRBV4-2 and TRBJ2-7, with 9 bases aligning to TRBD2. The clonotype was recovered from a man in his thirties or forties with COVID-19, enrolled during active disease. DNA for the CDR3: TGTGCCAGCAGCCAAGTGGGCGGCGGGGGGGGCAACGAGCAGTACTTC. This gives the protein CASSQVGGGGGNEQYF.